This T cell receptor beta chain was profiled in a study of T cells in Graves' hyperthyroidism and ophthalmopathy. Study-wide context: Peripheral blood was acquired at first diagnosis, ahead of any therapy whatsoever.

Researchers took RNA transcripts and amplified the TCR beta CDR3 regions from them. When the TCR CDR3 underwent first-round RT-PCR, the HTBI primer set was used. Each CDR3 protein gets one entry after TCRdb re-called the multiplex PCR reads with MiXCR. The table includes approximately 640,000 distinct CDR3 sequences, around a sixth detected once. With 6 bases removed from V and 4 bases from J, the gap between germline ends came to 12 bases. Germline assignment: CDR1 MDHEN and CDR2 SYDVKM. CDR3 length: 13 amino acids. A remark on this clonotype: Its antigen is as yet unknown.

The authors deemed Graves' hyperthyroidism stable absent ophthalmopathy progression within 18 months. The PBMCs were taken from approximately 11 ml of fresh peripheral blood. Whole-study findings and limits: For ophthalmopathy, model prediction preceded onset by a median roughly 6.5 months.

Sequenced material: blood. The receptor was derived from a man in his forties or fifties with Graves' hyperthyroidism. The V gene is TRBV28, the J gene TRBJ1-2; D is unresolved. CDR3 sequence (DNA): TGTGCCAGCAGGACCATTCGGGGCTATGGCTACACCTTC. Translated, it gives CASRTIRGYGYTF.